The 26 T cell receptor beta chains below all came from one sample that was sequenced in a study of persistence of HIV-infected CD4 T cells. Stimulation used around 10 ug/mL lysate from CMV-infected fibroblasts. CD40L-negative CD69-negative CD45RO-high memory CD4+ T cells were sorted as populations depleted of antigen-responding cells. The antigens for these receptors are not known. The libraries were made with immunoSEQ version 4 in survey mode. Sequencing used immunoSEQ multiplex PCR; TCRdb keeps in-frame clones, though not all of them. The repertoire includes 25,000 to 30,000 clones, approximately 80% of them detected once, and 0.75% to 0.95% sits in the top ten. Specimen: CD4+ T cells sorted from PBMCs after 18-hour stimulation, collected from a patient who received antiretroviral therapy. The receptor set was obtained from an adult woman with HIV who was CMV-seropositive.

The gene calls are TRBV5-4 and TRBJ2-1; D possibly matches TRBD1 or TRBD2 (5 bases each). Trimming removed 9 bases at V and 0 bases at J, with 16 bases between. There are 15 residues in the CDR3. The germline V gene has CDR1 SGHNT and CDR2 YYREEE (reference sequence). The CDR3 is CATSRGTSSYNEQFF. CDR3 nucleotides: TGTGCCACCTCTCGTGGGACCAGCTCCTACAATGAGCAGTTCTTC.

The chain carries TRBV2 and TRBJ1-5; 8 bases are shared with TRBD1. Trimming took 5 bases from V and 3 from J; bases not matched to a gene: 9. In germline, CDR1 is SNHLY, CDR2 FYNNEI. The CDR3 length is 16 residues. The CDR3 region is CASSPDRVVANQPQHF. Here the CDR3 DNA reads TGTGCCAGCAGTCCGGACAGGGTGGTAGCCAATCAGCCCCAGCATTTT.

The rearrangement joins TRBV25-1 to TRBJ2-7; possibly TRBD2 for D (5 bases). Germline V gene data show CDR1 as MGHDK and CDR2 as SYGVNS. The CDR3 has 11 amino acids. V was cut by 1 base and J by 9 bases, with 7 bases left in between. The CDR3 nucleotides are TGTGCCAGCAGTGAATTGGGAGTGCAGTACGTC. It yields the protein CASSELGVQYV.

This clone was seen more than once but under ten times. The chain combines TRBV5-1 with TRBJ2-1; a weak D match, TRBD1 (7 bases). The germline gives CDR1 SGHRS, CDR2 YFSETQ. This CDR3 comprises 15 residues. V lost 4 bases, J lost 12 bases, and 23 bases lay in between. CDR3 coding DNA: TGCGCCAGCAGCCTGGAGGGCACAGGGGTGGGAAGGCAGTTCTTC. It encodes CASSLEGTGVGRQFF. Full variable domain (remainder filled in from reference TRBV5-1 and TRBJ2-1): KAGVTQTPRYLIKTRGQQVTLSCSPISGHRSVSWYQQTPGQGLQFLFEYFSETQRNKGNFPGRFSGRQFSNSRSEMNVSTLELGDSALYLCASSLEGTGVGRQFFGPGTRLTVL.

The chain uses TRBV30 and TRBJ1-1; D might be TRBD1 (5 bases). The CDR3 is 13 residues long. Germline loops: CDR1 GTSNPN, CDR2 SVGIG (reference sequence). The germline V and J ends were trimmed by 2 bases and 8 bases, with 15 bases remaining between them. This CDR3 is CAWSPGTRTEAFF. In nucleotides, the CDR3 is TGTGCCTGGAGTCCCGGGACGAGGACAGAAGCTTTCTTT.

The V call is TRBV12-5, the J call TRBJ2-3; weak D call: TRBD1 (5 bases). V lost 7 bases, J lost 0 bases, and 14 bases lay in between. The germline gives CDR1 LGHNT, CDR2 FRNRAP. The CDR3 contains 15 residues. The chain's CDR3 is CASARGLPSTDTQYF. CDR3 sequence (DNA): TGTGCTAGTGCTAGGGGCCTACCAAGCACAGATACGCAGTATTTT. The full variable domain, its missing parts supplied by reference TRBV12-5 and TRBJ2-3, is DARVTQTPRHKVTEMGQEVTMRCQPILGHNTVFWYRQTMMQGLELLAYFRNRAPLDDSGMPKDRFSAEMPDATLATLKIQPSEPRDSAVYFCASARGLPSTDTQYFGPGTRLTVL.

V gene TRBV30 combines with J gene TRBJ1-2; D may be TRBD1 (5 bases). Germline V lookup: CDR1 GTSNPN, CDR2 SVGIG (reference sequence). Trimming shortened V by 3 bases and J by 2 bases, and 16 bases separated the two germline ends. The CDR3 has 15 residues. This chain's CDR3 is CAWRHSGRTNYGYTF. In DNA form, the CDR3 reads TGTGCCTGGAGACACTCGGGACGGACGAACTATGGCTACACCTTC.

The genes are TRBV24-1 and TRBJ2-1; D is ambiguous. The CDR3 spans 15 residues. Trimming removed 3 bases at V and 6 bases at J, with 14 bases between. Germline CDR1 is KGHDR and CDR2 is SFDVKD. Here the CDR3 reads CATSDHAGNGNEQFF. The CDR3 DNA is TGTGCCACCAGTGATCACGCAGGAAATGGCAATGAGCAGTTCTTC.

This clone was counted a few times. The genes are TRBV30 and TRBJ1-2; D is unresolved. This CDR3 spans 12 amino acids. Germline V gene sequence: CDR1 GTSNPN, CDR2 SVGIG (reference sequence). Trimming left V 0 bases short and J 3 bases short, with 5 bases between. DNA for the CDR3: TGTGCCTGGAGTGTAAGATACTATGGCTACACCTTC. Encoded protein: CAWSVRYYGYTF.

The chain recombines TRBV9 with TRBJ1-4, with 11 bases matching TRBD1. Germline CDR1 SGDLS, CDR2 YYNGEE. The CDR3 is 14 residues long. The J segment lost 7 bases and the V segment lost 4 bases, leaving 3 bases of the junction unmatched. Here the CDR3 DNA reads TGTGCCAGCAGCCTCGGGACAGGGGGTGAAAAACTGTTTTTT. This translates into CASSLGTGGEKLFF.

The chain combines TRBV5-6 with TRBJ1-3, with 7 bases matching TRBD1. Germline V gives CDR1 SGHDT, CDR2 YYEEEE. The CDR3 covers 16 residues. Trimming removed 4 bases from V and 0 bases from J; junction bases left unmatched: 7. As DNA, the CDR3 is TGTGCCAGCAGCCGCCCCGGGACAGCCTCTGGAAACACCATATATTTT. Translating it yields CASSRPGTASGNTIYF.

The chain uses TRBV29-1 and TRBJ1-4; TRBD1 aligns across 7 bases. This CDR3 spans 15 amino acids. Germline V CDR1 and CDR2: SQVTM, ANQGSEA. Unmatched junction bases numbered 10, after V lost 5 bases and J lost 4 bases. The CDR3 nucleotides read TGCAGCGTTAATGTGGGGGGACAGAATAATGAAAAACTGTTTTTT. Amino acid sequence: CSVNVGGQNNEKLFF.

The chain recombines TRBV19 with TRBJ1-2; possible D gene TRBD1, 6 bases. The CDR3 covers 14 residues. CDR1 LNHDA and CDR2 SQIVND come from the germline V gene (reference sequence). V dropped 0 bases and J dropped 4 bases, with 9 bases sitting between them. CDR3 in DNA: TGTGCCAGTAGTATAGACAGGGGTGGCTATGGCTACACCTTC. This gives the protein CASSIDRGGYGYTF.

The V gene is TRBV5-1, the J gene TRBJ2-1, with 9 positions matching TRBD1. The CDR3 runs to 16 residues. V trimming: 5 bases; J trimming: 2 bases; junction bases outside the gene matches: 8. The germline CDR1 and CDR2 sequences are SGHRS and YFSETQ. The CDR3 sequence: CASSFLQGAAYNEQFF. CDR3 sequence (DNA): TGCGCCAGCAGTTTCTTACAGGGGGCTGCCTACAATGAGCAGTTCTTC.

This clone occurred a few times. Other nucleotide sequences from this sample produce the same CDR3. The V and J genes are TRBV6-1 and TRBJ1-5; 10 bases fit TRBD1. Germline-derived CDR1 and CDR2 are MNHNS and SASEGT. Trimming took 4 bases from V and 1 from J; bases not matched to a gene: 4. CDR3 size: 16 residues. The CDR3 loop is CASSGLDRGSNQPQHF. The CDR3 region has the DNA TGTGCCAGCAGTGGGCTGGACAGGGGGAGCAATCAGCCCCAGCATTTT.

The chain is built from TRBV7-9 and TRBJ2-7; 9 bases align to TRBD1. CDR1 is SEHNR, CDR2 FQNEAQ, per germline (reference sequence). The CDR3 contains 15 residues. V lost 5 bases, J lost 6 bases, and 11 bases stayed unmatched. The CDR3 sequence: CASSGRGQGRGEQYF. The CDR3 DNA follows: TGTGCCAGCAGCGGACGCGGACAGGGGCGAGGCGAGCAGTACTTC.

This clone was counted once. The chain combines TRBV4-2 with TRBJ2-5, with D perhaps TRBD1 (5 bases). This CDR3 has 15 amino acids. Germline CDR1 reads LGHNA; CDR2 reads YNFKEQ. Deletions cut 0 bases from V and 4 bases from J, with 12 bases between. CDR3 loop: CASSQEAGYVETQYF. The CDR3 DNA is TGTGCCAGCAGCCAAGAGGCAGGGTACGTAGAGACCCAGTACTTC.

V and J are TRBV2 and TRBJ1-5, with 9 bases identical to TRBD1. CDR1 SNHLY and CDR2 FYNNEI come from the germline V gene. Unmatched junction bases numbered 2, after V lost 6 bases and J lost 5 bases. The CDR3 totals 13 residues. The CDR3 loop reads CASSDRGDQPQHF. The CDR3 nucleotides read TGTGCCAGCAGCGACAGGGGGGATCAGCCCCAGCATTTT.

In DNA, the CDR3 is TGCGCCAGCAGCTGGACCGGGACTAGCGCCTACAATGAGCAGTTCTTC. Amino acid sequence: CASSWTGTSAYNEQFF. The chain carries TRBV5-1 and TRBJ2-1; 10 nucleotides line up with TRBD2. The J segment lost 2 bases and the V segment lost 3 bases, leaving 5 bases of the junction unmatched. CDR1 is SGHRS and CDR2 is YFSETQ in the germline V gene. The CDR3 is made up of 16 amino acids.

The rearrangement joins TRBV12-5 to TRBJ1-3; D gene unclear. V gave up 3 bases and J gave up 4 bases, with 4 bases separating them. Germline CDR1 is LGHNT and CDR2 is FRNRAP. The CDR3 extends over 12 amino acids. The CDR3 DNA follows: TGTGCTAGTGGTTTAAGAGGAAACACCATATATTTT. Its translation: CASGLRGNTIYF.

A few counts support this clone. The CDR3 DNA is TGTGCCACCAGCAGAGTTCAGGGGGCGCGCGTTCTGAACACTGAAGCTTTCTTT. Its translation: CATSRVQGARVLNTEAFF. The V gene is TRBV15, the J gene TRBJ1-1; TRBD1 aligns across 8 bases. The germline V gene encodes CDR1 LNHNV and CDR2 YYDKDF (reference sequence). This CDR3 region has 18 residues. The V segment lost 1 base and the J segment 0 bases; nucleotides outside the gene matches: 10. Full variable domain (remainder filled in from reference TRBV15 and TRBJ1-1): DAMVIQNPRYQVTQFGKPVTLSCSQTLNHNVMYWYQQKSSQAPKLLFHYYDKDFNNEADTPDNFQSRRPNTSFCFLDIRSPGLGDTAMYLCATSRVQGARVLNTEAFFGQGTRLTVV.

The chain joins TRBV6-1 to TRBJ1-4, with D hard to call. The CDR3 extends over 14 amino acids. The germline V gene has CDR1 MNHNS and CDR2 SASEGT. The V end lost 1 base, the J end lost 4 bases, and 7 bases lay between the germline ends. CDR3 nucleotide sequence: TGTGCCAGCAGTGAAGGGGGTAGTAATGAAAAACTGTTTTTT. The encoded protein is CASSEGGSNEKLFF.

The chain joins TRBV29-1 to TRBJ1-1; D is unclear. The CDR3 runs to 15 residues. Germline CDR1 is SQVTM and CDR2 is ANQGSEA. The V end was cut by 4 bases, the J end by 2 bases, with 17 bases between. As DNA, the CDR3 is TGCAGCGTTGCGAACTTCAATAGGATAAACACTGAAGCTTTCTTT. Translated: CSVANFNRINTEAFF.

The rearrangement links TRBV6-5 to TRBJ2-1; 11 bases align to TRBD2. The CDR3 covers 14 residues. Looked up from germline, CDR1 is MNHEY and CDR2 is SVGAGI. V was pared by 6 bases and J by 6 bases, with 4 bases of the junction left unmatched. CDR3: CASRLGLAVNEQFF. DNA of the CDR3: TGTGCCAGCAGATTGGGACTAGCGGTCAATGAGCAGTTCTTC.

The CDR3 is CASGRTSPPSLHF. CDR3 nucleotide sequence: TGTGCCAGCGGCAGGACAAGTCCCCCGTCCCTCCACTTT. The chain carries TRBV2 and TRBJ1-6; D is perhaps TRBD1 (5 bases). Germline V gene lookup returns CDR1 SNHLY and CDR2 FYNNEI. This CDR3 has 13 residues. The V gene lost 8 bases and the J gene lost 14 bases, with 19 bases spanning the gap.

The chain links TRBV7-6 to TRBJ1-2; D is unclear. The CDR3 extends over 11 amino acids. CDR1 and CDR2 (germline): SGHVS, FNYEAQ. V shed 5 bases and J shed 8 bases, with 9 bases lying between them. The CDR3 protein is CASSPSEGYTF. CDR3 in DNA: TGTGCCAGCAGCCCCTCGGAGGGCTACACCTTC. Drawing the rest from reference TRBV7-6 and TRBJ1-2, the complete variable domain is GAGVSQSPRYKVTKRGQDVALRCDPISGHVSLYWYRQALGQGPEFLTYFNYEAQQDKSGLPNDRFSAERPEGSISTLTIQRTEQRDSAMYRCASSPSEGYTFGSGTRLTVV.